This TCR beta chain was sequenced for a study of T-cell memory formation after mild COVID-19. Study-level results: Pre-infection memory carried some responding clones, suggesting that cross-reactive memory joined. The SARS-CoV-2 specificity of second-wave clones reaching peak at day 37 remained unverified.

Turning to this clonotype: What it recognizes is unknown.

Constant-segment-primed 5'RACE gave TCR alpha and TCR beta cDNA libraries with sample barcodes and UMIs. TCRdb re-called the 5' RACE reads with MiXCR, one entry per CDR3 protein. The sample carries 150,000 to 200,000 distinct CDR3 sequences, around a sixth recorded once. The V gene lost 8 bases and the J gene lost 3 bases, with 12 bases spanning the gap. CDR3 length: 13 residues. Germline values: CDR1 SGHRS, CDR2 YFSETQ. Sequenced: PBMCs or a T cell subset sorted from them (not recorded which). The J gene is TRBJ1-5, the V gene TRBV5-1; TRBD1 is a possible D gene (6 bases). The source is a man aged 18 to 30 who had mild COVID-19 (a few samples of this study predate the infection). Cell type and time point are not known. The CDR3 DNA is TGCGCCAGTAGAGGGGGGGACAATCAGCCCCAGCATTTT. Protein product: CASRGGDNQPQHF.